What follows describes a single T cell receptor (beta chain). The antigen remains unidentified. TCRdb reanalysed the 5' RACE reads using MiXCR and keeps one entry per CDR3 protein. Of approximately 100,000 distinct CDR3 sequences in the sample, approximately 19% were seen once. The data originate from a study of spatial heterogeneity in lung cancer. Overall study: The count of detected beta-chain sequences consistently exceeded that of alpha-chain sequences.

CDR3 length: 15 residues. The germline gives CDR1 MDHEN, CDR2 SYDVKM. The J segment lost 10 bases and the V segment lost 6 bases, leaving 11 bases of the junction unmatched. Study outcomes and limitations: Blood contained ubiquitous expanded tumor TCRs more at resection than at follow-up.

Time point noted: blood at routine non-recurrence follow-up after resection. Whole RNA obtained from tumor, nontumor lung or frozen PBMC underwent sequencing without sorting. The chain employs TRBV28 and TRBJ1-4; the match to TRBD1 covers 10 bases. The TCR was taken from a male donor with early-stage non-small cell lung cancer. Sequences were derived from PBMCs, sampled at follow-up. CDR3 DNA: TGTGCCAGCAGCCTCCGAGGGACAGGGGAAAGAAAACTGTTTTTT. It is translated as CASSLRGTGERKLFF.